The sequence of this TCR beta chain was determined in a study of blood T cell repertoires in COVID-19 (dated by TCRdb to about 2020). For the study in its entirety: Samples from collaborators originated in the United States, Italy and Spain and spanned both the acute and convalescent phases of COVID-19. Subjects who had been exposed to COVID-19, were actively infected with it, or had recovered from it provided the deeply sampled blood TCRbeta repertoires that made up the dataset. The material from the prospective study consisted of cDNA or gDNA derived from T cells, B-cell-depleted T cells, or PBMCs. The samples were drawn from the first 160 participants of the ongoing ImmuneRACE study and from 1,254 subjects provided by 6 global collaborators. A freely available public database, intended as a resource for researchers studying the immune response to SARS-CoV-2, is where the repertoires were released. The sample metadata nearly always contained a de-identified subject ID, COVID-19 status, age in years and sex. Where HLA class I and class II types were available, the types were taken from metadata supplied by the sample provider, not from assay-based typing. On the study overall, not on this receptor specifically: The amount of clinical and demographic metadata varied by source and participant and was provided uncurated.

Samples from volunteer blood donors who had recovered from COVID-19 were contributed by a second Seattle source. Collaborating institutions collected whole blood in K2EDTA tubes following their own protocols. Collaborator samples were shipped for TCRbeta analysis as frozen whole blood, isolated PBMCs, or DNA extracted from either sample type. TCRbeta CDR3 regions were amplified from genomic DNA by means of the immunoSEQ Assay, a bias-controlled multiplex PCR. The study's own analysis went as follows. Nucleated cell counts per sample were estimated from amplification of reference gene primers within the assay. To quantify the absolute abundance of each unique TCRbeta CDR3 rearrangement, sequence reads were collapsed and filtered. For each sample, productive Simpson clonality was calculated by taking the square root of Simpson's diversity index across productive rearrangements. TCRdb carries this immuneACCESS record with in-frame sequences only. Its versions omit some clonotypes, under half of them owing to an unresolved V gene in the studies checked, with the rest unexplained. That table furnishes V, J and clone size, whereas the DNA furnished D and trimming. The sample includes more than 250,000 clones, with approximately 86% observed a single time. The biggest ten clones account for roughly 2.1% of the sample.

Regarding this clone: Its antigen remains undetermined. No much larger clonotype is one base removed from it; base qualities were not supplied.

Relative to germline, V is missing 2 bases and J is missing 7 bases, with 4 bases of the junction outside any gene match. CDR1 and CDR2 are read off the germline V gene as ENHRY and SYGVKD. The CDR3 covers 14 residues, taking in both the cysteine and the phenylalanine. Just CDR3 DNA is preserved here, 42 bases in frame from base 1. The material sequenced was peripheral blood. This chain is built from TRBV10-3 and TRBJ1-2, with TRBD1 identical over 10 junction bases. The clonotype comes from a woman younger than 45 who had recovered from COVID-19. The CDR3 region reads CAISEPDRGPGYTF. The DNA is TGTGCCATCAGTGAGCCCGACAGGGGGCCTGGCTACACCTTC.